This T cell receptor (beta chain) was retrieved from a study of blood T cell repertoires in COVID-19. On the study more broadly: COVID-19 samples collected from the United States, Italy and Spain covered acute and convalescent phases.

Enrollment of patients from Seattle took place during active infection, with longitudinal follow-up. Per germline, CDR1 SGHRS and CDR2 YFSETQ. V shed 4 bases and J 6 bases; nucleotides not matched to a gene: 14. The CDR3 is made up of 16 amino acids. In the authors' workflow: For nucleated cells, counts were estimated from reference gene primer amplification. Sequencing used immunoSEQ multiplex PCR; TCRdb keeps in-frame clones, though not all of them. V, J and clone size reflect that table, while D and trimming were determined from the DNA. This table holds 300,000 to 400,000 clones, 85% to 90% found once.

Material: peripheral blood. The clonotype was recovered from a woman aged 45-59 years with COVID-19, enrolled during active disease. V gene TRBV5-1 combines with J gene TRBJ2-3, with 7 bases matching TRBD1. As DNA, the CDR3 is TGCGCCAGCAGCCAAGCGACAGGGCCCTATATTGATACGCAGTATTTT. Protein sequence: CASSQATGPYIDTQYF.